This is a list of T cell receptor beta chains from one sample in a study of response to subunit inactivated influenza vaccine. One entry per CDR3 protein results from TCRdb running MiXCR on the RT-PCR reads. The sample holds a few hundred thousand distinct CDR3 sequences, approximately 21% seen once. Sample: PBMCs from blood, taken about 20 months after vaccination. These receptor sequences come from a man between 50 and 69 years old who received an inactivated influenza vaccine. Each CDR3 is given with its conserved first and last residue.

cdr3_aa	v_call
CSARPRQSSEVWNEQFF	TRBV20-1
CASQRGGEYGYTF	TRBV6-6
CSVGDVYEQYF	TRBV29-1
CASSVDSLETQYF	TRBV2
CASSLALTDQYGYTF	TRBV7-2
CASSYGGLVTYEQYF	TRBV6-5
CATSRTGGAYGYTF	TRBV15
CASSYSRRGETQYF	TRBV6-5
CASSHLVISPLHF	TRBV4-1
CASSLVGGANTGELFF	TRBV5-6
CASSGGRGGPGSPLHF	TRBV5-1
CASSTRQGGYGYTF	TRBV19
CASSLVLSGGTDTQYF	TRBV5-1
CASRTEYGTNTEAFF	TRBV2
CASSRARMTGTGGYTF	TRBV7-9
CASTYRGGNYGYTF	TRBV7-2
CASSFLSATGYTF	TRBV12-3/TRBV12-4
CASSFHRGRVISDEKLFF	TRBV12-3/TRBV12-4
CSARGDIHTDTQYF	TRBV20-1
CAISSSRGSYEQYF	TRBV10-3
CAIRPGTGAEAFF	TRBV10-3
CASSFSGRAGEQFF	TRBV5-4
CASSLSGGLPYNEQFF	TRBV5-1
CASSQDPDAAGTPLHF	TRBV4-1
CASSQDRAISTDTQYF	TRBV5-1
CATSDFERVGDTQYF	TRBV24-1